The 18 T cell receptor beta chains presented below share a single source sample, sequenced in a study of blood T cells in healthy people across ages. A second PCR, run for roughly 7 to 11 cycles, used a sample-barcoded 5' primer plus a J-beta primer mix. MiXCR, applied by TCRdb to the 5' RACE reads, yields one record per CDR3 protein. Found here are about 1.4 million distinct CDR3 sequences, approximately 60% of them singletons; the top ten hold 6.5% to 8.5%. The sample consisted of blood. The receptors derive from a man aged 18 to 29 in good health.

The J gene is TRBJ1-6, the V gene TRBV30, with no clear D. The CDR3 is 14 residues long. In germline, CDR1 is GTSNPN, CDR2 SVGIG (reference sequence). Trimming left V 4 bases short and J 5 bases short, with 12 bases between. The CDR3 reads CAWNHAINNSPLHF. The CDR3 bases are TGTGCCTGGAACCATGCCATCAATAATTCACCCCTCCACTTT. The complete variable domain, with remaining parts taken from reference TRBV30 and TRBJ1-6, reads SQTIHQWPATLVQPVGSPLSLECTVEGTSNPNLYWYRQAAGRGLQLLFYSVGIGQISSEVPQNLSASRPQDRQFILSSKKLLLSDSGFYLCAWNHAINNSPLHFGNGTRLTVT.

The chain is built from TRBV3-1 and TRBJ2-7, with 8 bases lining up with TRBD2. This CDR3 has 14 amino acids. Germline V gives CDR1 LGHDT, CDR2 YNNKEL (reference sequence). With V trimmed by 1 base and J by 5 bases, 4 bases remained unmatched. The CDR3 sequence is CASSQAGGPHEQYF. As DNA, the CDR3 is TGTGCCAGCAGCCAAGCGGGAGGGCCTCACGAGCAGTACTTC.

This clonotype has only one observation. CDR3 sequence reads: CSVVASGGYNEQFF. CDR3 bases: TGCAGCGTTGTAGCTAGCGGGGGCTACAATGAGCAGTTCTTC. The rearrangement links TRBV29-1 to TRBJ2-1; 10 bases fit TRBD2. Germline V gene lookup returns CDR1 SQVTM and CDR2 ANQGSEA. The CDR3 extends over 14 amino acids. Trimming took 4 bases from V and 3 from J; bases not matched to a gene: 3.

The J gene is TRBJ2-5, the V gene TRBV20-1; perhaps TRBD2 as D (5 bases). The CDR3 spans 14 residues. With 5 bases removed from V and 5 bases from J, the gap between germline ends came to 18 bases. Germline V gene data show CDR1 as DFQATT and CDR2 as SNEGSKA (reference sequence). CDR3 in DNA: TGCAGTGCTCACCATCGCCCCCGCGGGGAGACCCAGTACTTC. Translating gives CSAHHRPRGETQYF.

This clonotype was detected a few times. The genes are TRBV6-5 and TRBJ2-5; 7 bases map to TRBD1. The CDR3 totals 14 residues. Germline CDR1 and CDR2: MNHEY and SVGAGI. Germline trimming cut 5 bases from V and 4 bases from J; bases unmatched to any gene: 7. The DNA of the CDR3 is TGTGCCAGCAGTACTACAGGGGTAGGAGAGACCCAGTACTTC. This gives the protein CASSTTGVGETQYF.

This clonotype was counted between two and nine times. This chain joins TRBV29-1 and TRBJ2-5; D not certain. Per the germline V gene, CDR1 is SQVTM and CDR2 is ANQGSEA. Trimming removed 0 bases from V and 4 bases from J, with 15 bases in between. The CDR3 contains 15 residues. DNA of the CDR3: TGCAGCGTTGAAGAGAGCCTATACTACTTAGAGACCCAGTACTTC. This encodes CSVEESLYYLETQYF.

This clonotype was recorded many times. A junction boundary mismatches the germline segment, possibly from a read error. The J gene is TRBJ1-2, the V gene TRBV6-1, with D unclear. The CDR3 contains 13 residues. The germline V gene has CDR1 MNHNS and CDR2 SASEGT. The CDR3 sequence: CTSSGSFNYGYTF. In DNA form, the CDR3 reads TGTACCAGCAGTGGCAGTTTTAACTATGGCTACACCTTC.

This clonotype was seen a single time. V and J are TRBV3-1 and TRBJ2-3; weak D call: TRBD2 (5 bases). The germline V gene has CDR1 LGHDT and CDR2 YNNKEL (reference sequence). The V gene lost 5 bases and the J gene lost 6 bases, with 21 bases spanning the gap. The CDR3 covers 16 residues. The CDR3 DNA sequence: TGTGCCAGCAGCTATACCCGGGATTATGGGATGGATACGCAGTATTTT. It codes for CASSYTRDYGMDTQYF.

As to this clonotype: Its ends do not fully match the called genes, so a read error is possible. V and J are TRBV6-4 and TRBJ1-1, with TRBD1 as a possible D gene (6 bases). Germline lookup yields CDR1 MRHNA and CDR2 SNTAGT. The CDR3 spans 13 residues. In DNA, the CDR3 is TGTGCCAACAGTGAACAGGGACTCACTGAAGCTTTCTTT. As protein: CANSEQGLTEAFF.

V gene TRBV4-1 combines with J gene TRBJ2-7; D possibly uses TRBD1 or TRBD2 (5 bases each). The CDR3 spans 15 residues. Trimming left V 1 base short and J 4 bases short, with 14 bases between. Germline CDR1 MGHRA, CDR2 YSYEKL. CDR3 in amino acids: CASSQGAGRGYEQYF. DNA for the CDR3: TGCGCCAGCAGCCAAGGAGCAGGGAGAGGGTACGAGCAGTACTTC.

CDR3 loop: CASSPATNTGELFF. The CDR3 DNA reads as TGTGCCAGCAGCCCTGCGACGAACACCGGGGAGCTGTTTTTT. This chain connects TRBV12-3 or TRBV12-4 to TRBJ2-2; no reliable D call. V was pared by 6 bases and J by 0 bases, with 8 bases between. The CDR3 loop spans 14 amino acids.

J is TRBJ1-2 and V is TRBV4-2; D unresolved. The germline V and J ends were trimmed by 2 bases and 3 bases, with 13 bases remaining between them. The CDR3 length is 15 residues. Germline CDR1 LGHNA, CDR2 YNFKEQ. The CDR3 loop reads CASSQNPRVDYGYTF. CDR3 nucleotides: TGTGCCAGCAGCCAAAATCCGCGGGTCGACTATGGCTACACCTTC.

The chain joins TRBV7-9 to TRBJ2-1, with 9 bases that match TRBD2. The CDR3 covers 18 residues. Germline-derived CDR1 and CDR2 are SEHNR and FQNEAQ (reference sequence). V shed 3 bases and J 0 bases; nucleotides not matched to a gene: 9. Written as DNA, the CDR3 is TGTGCCAGCAGCTTCACTAGCGGGCCTATGAGCTCCTACAATGAGCAGTTCTTC. Protein product: CASSFTSGPMSSYNEQFF. Variable domain in full (rest from reference TRBV7-9 and TRBJ2-1): DTGVSQNPRHKITKRGQNVTFRCDPISEHNRLYWYRQTLGQGPEFLTYFQNEAQLEKSRLLSDRFSAERPKGSFSTLEIQRTEQGDSAMYLCASSFTSGPMSSYNEQFFGPGTRLTVL.

The genes are TRBV29-1 and TRBJ2-1; TRBD1 matches at 8 bases. V shed 2 bases, J shed 8 bases, and the junction held 8 bases outside the gene matches. The germline gives CDR1 SQVTM, CDR2 ANQGSEA. This CDR3 has 14 amino acids. The CDR3 is CSVEWDRLDDEQFF. The DNA for the CDR3 is TGCAGCGTTGAATGGGACAGGCTGGATGATGAGCAGTTCTTC.

This sequence joins TRBV9 and TRBJ1-5; 9 bases are shared with TRBD1. There are 15 residues in the CDR3. CDR1 and CDR2 from the germline V gene are SGDLS and YYNGEE. J was trimmed by 5 bases and V by 4 bases; bases with no gene match: 7. CDR3 in amino acids: CASSPGTGYHQPQHF. CDR3 DNA: TGTGCCAGCAGCCCCGGGACAGGGTACCATCAGCCCCAGCATTTT.

V usage is TRBV4-1 and J usage is TRBJ2-7, with 7 bases aligning to TRBD1. J gave up 1 base and V 5 bases, and 5 bases lay outside the gene matches. The CDR3 consists of 14 residues. CDR1 and CDR2 (germline): MGHRA, YSYEKL. CDR3 nucleotide sequence: TGCGCCAGCAGCGGATACAGGGGATCCTACGAGCAGTACTTC. Residues: CASSGYRGSYEQYF.

The rearrangement uses TRBV3-1 and TRBJ2-5; 8 nucleotides line up with TRBD1. The CDR3 length is 13 residues. The V and J ends lost 4 bases and 7 bases, in that order; junction bases with no gene match: 5. Germline lookup yields CDR1 LGHDT and CDR2 YNNKEL (reference sequence). CDR3 DNA sequence: TGTGCCAGCAGCCTGGACAGGGCCGGGACCCAGTACTTC. Amino acid sequence: CASSLDRAGTQYF.

The gene calls are TRBV7-2 and TRBJ1-2, with a tentative D call TRBD1 (5 bases). The CDR3 sequence is 15 residues long. Germline loops: CDR1 SGHTA, CDR2 FQGNSA. V lost 2 bases to trimming and J lost 3 bases, with 13 bases between them. CDR3 coding DNA: TGTGCCAGCAGCTTAATCGGGGGTATTGACTATGGCTACACCTTC. It codes for CASSLIGGIDYGYTF.